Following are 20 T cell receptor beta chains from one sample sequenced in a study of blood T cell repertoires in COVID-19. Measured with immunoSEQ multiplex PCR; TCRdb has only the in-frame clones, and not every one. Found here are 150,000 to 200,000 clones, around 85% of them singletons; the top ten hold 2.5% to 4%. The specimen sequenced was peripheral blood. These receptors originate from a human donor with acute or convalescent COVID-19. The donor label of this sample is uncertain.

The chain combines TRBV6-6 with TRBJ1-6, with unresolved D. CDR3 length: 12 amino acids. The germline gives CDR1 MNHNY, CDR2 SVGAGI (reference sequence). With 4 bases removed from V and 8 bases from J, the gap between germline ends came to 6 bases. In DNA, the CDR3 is TGTGCCAGCAGTTCGAGGTATTCACCCCTCCACTTT. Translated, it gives CASSSRYSPLHF.

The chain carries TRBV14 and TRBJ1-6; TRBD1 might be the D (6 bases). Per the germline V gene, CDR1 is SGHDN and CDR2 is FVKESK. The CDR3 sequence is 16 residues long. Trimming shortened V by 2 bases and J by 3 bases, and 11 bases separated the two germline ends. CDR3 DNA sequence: TGTGCCAGCAGCCAATGGGCAGGGGTCTATAATTCACCCCTCCACTTT. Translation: CASSQWAGVYNSPLHF.

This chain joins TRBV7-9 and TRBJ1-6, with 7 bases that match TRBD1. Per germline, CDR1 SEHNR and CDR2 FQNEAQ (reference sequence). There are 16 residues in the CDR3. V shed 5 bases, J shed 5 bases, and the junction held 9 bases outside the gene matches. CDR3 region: CASSALRDRNNSPLHF. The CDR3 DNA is TGTGCCAGCAGCGCCCTCCGGGACAGAAATAATTCACCCCTCCACTTT.

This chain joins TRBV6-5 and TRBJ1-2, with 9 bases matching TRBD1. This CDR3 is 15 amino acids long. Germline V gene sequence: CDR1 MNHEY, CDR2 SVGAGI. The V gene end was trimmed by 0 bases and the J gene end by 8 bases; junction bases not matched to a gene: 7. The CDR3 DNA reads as TGTGCCAGCAGTTACTCGACGGACAGGGGCTACGGCTACACCTTC. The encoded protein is CASSYSTDRGYGYTF.

The CDR3 spells CASNVGTTYNEQFF. The CDR3 coding sequence is TGTGCCAGTAACGTAGGGACTACCTACAATGAGCAGTTCTTC. The chain recombines TRBV2 with TRBJ2-1; 7 bases match TRBD2. The CDR3 covers 14 residues. After removal of 9 bases from V and 2 bases from J, the junction contained 7 bases not matched to a gene. Germline V gene lookup returns CDR1 SNHLY and CDR2 FYNNEI.

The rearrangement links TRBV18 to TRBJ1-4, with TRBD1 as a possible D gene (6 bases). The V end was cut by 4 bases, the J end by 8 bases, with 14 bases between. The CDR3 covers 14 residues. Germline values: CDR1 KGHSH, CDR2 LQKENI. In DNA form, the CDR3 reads TGTGCCAGCTCACTACAGGGACCTAGGGAAAAACTGTTTTTT. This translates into CASSLQGPREKLFF.

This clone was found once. The CDR3 sequence is CASSQEGFRGRETQYF. The DNA of the CDR3 is TGTGCCAGCAGCCAAGAAGGGTTTAGGGGGCGCGAGACCCAGTACTTC. The chain links TRBV3-1 (or the pseudogene TRBV3-2) to TRBJ2-5; 7 bases map to TRBD1. Trimming at V came to 0 bases and at J to 5 bases, leaving 9 bases not matched to a gene. CDR1 is LGHDT, CDR2 YNNKEL, per germline (reference sequence). This CDR3 is 16 amino acids long.

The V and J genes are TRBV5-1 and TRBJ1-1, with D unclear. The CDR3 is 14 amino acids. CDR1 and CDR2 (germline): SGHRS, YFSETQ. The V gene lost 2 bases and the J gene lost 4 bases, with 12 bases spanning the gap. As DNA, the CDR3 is TGCGCCAGCAGCTTCGGGGAATCGACCACTGAAGCTTTCTTT. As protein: CASSFGESTTEAFF. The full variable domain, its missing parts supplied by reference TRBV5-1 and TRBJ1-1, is KAGVTQTPRYLIKTRGQQVTLSCSPISGHRSVSWYQQTPGQGLQFLFEYFSETQRNKGNFPGRFSGRQFSNSRSEMNVSTLELGDSALYLCASSFGESTTEAFFGQGTRLTVV.

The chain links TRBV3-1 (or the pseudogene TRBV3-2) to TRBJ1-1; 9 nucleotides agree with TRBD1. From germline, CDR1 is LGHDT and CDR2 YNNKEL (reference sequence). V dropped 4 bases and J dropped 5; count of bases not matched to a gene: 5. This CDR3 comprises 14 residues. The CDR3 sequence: CASSPDRGTTEAFF. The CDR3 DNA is TGTGCCAGCAGCCCGGACAGGGGAACGACTGAAGCTTTCTTT.

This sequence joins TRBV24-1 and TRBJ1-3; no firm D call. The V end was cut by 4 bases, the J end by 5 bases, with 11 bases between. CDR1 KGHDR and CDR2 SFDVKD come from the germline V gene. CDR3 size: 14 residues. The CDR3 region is CATSEQTKRNTIYF. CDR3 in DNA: TGTGCCACCAGTGAACAGACTAAGAGAAACACCATATATTTT.

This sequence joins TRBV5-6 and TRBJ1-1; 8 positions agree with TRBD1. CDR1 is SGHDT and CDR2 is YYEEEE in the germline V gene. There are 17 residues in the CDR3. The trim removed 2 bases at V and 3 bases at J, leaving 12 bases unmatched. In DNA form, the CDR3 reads TGTGCCAGCAGCTTATTGGGGCGGGCAGGGGGCTACACTGAAGCTTTCTTT. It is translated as CASSLLGRAGGYTEAFF.

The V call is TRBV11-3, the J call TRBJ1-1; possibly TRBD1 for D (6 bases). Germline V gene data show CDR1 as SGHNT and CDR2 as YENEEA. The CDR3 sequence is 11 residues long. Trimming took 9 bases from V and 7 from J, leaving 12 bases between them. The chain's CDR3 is CARDIRGEAFF. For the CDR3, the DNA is TGTGCCAGGGATATCAGGGGTGAAGCTTTCTTT.

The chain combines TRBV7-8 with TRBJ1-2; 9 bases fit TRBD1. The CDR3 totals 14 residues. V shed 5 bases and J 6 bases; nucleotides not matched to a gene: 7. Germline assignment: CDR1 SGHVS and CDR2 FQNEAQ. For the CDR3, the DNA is TGTGCCAGCAGCCTAACAGGGGGCGCGGATGGCTACACCTTC. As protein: CASSLTGGADGYTF.

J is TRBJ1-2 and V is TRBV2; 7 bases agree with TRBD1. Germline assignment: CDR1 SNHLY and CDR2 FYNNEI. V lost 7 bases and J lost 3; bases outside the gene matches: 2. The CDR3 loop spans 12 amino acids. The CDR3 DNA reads TGTGCCAGCAAGGGGACAGACTATGGCTACACCTTC. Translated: CASKGTDYGYTF.

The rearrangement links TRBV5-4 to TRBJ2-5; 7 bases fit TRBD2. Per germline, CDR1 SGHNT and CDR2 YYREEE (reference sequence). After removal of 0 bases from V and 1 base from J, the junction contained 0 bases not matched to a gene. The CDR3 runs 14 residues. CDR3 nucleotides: TGTGCCAGCAGCTTGGGGGGGGGCCAAGAGACCCAGTACTTC. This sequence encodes CASSLGGGQETQYF. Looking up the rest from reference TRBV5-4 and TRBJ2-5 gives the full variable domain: ETGVTQSPTHLIKTRGQQVTLRCSSQSGHNTVSWYQQALGQGPQFIFQYYREEENGRGNFPPRFSGLQFPNYSSELNVNALELDDSALYLCASSLGGGQETQYFGPGTRLLVL.

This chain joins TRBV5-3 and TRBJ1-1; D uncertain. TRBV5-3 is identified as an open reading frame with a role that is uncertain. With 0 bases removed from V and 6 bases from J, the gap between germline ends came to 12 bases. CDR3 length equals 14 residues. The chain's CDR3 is CARSLEEDFSEAFF. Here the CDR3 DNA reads TGTGCCAGAAGCTTGGAGGAGGATTTTTCTGAAGCTTTCTTT.

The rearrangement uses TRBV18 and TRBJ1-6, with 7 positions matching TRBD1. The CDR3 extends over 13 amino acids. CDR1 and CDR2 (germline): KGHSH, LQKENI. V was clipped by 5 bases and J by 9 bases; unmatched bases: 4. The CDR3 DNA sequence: TGTGCCAGCTCAGCCGACAGGGTTTCACCCCTCCACTTT. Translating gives CASSADRVSPLHF.

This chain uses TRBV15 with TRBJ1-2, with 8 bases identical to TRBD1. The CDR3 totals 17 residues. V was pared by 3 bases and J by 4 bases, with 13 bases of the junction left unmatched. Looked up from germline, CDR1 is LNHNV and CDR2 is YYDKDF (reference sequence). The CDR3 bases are TGTGCCACCAGCAGGGGACCAGGGGGCTCAGGGGGCTATGGCTACACCTTC. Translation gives CATSRGPGGSGGYGYTF.

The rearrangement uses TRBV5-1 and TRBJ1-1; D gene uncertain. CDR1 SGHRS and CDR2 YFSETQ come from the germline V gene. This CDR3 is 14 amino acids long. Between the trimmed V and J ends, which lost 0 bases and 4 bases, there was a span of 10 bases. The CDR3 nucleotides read TGCGCCAGCAGCTTGGAGGCGGGCAGCACTGAAGCTTTCTTT. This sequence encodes CASSLEAGSTEAFF.

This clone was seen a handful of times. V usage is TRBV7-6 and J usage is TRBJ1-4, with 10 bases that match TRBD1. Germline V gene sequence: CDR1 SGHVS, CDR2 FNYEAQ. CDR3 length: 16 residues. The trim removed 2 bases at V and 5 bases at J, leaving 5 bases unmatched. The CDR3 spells CASSLTPGQGNEKLFF. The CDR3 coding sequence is TGTGCCAGCAGCTTAACGCCGGGACAGGGGAATGAAAAACTGTTTTTT. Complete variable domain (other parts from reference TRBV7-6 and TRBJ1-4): GAGVSQSPRYKVTKRGQDVALRCDPISGHVSLYWYRQALGQGPEFLTYFNYEAQQDKSGLPNDRFSAERPEGSISTLTIQRTEQRDSAMYRCASSLTPGQGNEKLFFGSGTQLSVL.